Listed below are T cell receptor beta chains from one sample, sequenced in a study of beta chain features in type 1 diabetes. The data were produced by immunoSEQ multiplex PCR, yet TCRdb's version contains in-frame clones alone and is incomplete. The table includes nearly 350,000 clones, roughly 8% detected once. The sample was central memory CD4+ T cells from blood. Receptor source: a woman between 18 and 29 years old in good health. CDR3s include the opening cysteine and the closing phenylalanine or tryptophan. The D gene is left open where the match is weak. Expanded clones are given a class, and other clones once, few, many or no size at all.

few	TRBV7-3	TRBJ2-7	-	CASSLDRTREQYF	TGTGCCAGCAGCTTAGACAGAACGAGGGAGCAGTACTTC
few	TRBV11-2	TRBJ1-1	-	CASSERLLRDTEAFF	TGTGCCAGCAGCGAGAGGCTCCTCAGGGACACTGAAGCTTTCTTT
-	TRBV18	TRBJ2-7	TRBD1	CASSLSGTGGYEQYF	TGTGCCAGCTCACTGTCCGGGACAGGGGGTTACGAGCAGTACTTC
many	TRBV5-1	TRBJ2-1	-	CASSLRLRSYNEQFF	TGCGCCAGCAGCTTGCGACTCCGCTCCTACAATGAGCAGTTCTTC
few	TRBV7-2	TRBJ1-2	TRBD1	CASSLSGQGYYGYTF	TGTGCCAGCAGCTTATCGGGACAGGGATACTATGGCTACACCTTC
few	TRBV11-2	TRBJ2-1	-	CASSLHVGSYNEQFF	TGTGCCAGCAGCTTACACGTGGGCTCCTACAATGAGCAGTTCTTC
few	TRBV6-1	TRBJ2-7	-	CASSEEFGQPYEQYF	TGTGCCAGCAGTGAAGAGTTTGGACAGCCCTACGAGCAGTACTTC
-	TRBV28	TRBJ1-2	-	CASIGTRGRYTF	TGTGCCAGCATTGGCACCCGGGGGCGCTACACCTTC
few	TRBV25-1	TRBJ1-4	-	CASSGDGAEKLFF	TGTGCCAGCAGTGGGGACGGGGCAGAAAAACTGTTTTTT
-	TRBV7-2	TRBJ1-1	-	CASSLGITEAFF	TGTGCCAGCAGCTTAGGGATCACTGAAGCTTTCTTT
many	TRBV5-6	TRBJ1-1	TRBD1	CASSETGIRTEAFF	TGTGCCAGCAGCGAGACAGGGATAAGGACTGAAGCTTTCTTT
few	TRBV5-1	TRBJ2-1	-	CASSLLPDRYNEQFF	TGCGCCAGCAGCTTGCTCCCCGATAGGTACAATGAGCAGTTCTTC
few	TRBV5-1	TRBJ1-5	-	CASSLDFGAKQPQHF	TGCGCCAGCAGCTTGGATTTTGGGGCAAAACAGCCCCAGCATTTT
-	TRBV7-8	TRBJ1-5	-	CASSPSGGFGSNQPQHF	TGTGCCAGCAGCCCAAGTGGGGGCTTTGGCAGCAATCAGCCCCAGCATTTT
-	TRBV5-8	TRBJ2-5	-	CASSLGRLVGGVETQYF	TGTGCCAGCAGCTTGGGAAGGCTTGTTGGAGGGGTCGAGACCCAGTACTTC
-	TRBV18	TRBJ2-3	TRBD1	CASSPNPGQGADTQYF	TGTGCCAGCTCACCCAACCCGGGACAGGGGGCAGATACGCAGTATTTT
few	TRBV11-2	TRBJ2-1	TRBD2	CASRIRLAANEQFF	TGTGCCAGCAGAATCCGACTAGCTGCCAATGAGCAGTTCTTC
-	TRBV11-2	TRBJ2-1	-	CASSSDPTSNEQFF	TGTGCCAGCAGCTCAGACCCGACTAGCAATGAGCAGTTCTTC
few	TRBV9	TRBJ2-5	TRBD2	CASSSIGTSGHARGTQYF	TGTGCCAGCAGCTCGATCGGGACTAGCGGGCACGCAAGAGGGACCCAGTACTTC
-	TRBV4-2	TRBJ1-1	-	CASSETGGADTEAFF	TGTGCCAGCAGCGAAACGGGCGGGGCGGACACTGAAGCTTTCTTT
-	TRBV28	TRBJ2-2	TRBD2	CASSSAGAGYTGELFF	TGTGCCAGCAGTTCGGCGGGAGCGGGGTACACCGGGGAGCTGTTTTTT
-	TRBV7-9	TRBJ2-2	-	CASSLQTGHGELFF	TGTGCCAGCAGTTTGCAGACGGGACACGGGGAGCTGTTTTTT
-	TRBV14	TRBJ2-3	TRBD2	CASSQGLAGGPWMLADTQYF	TGTGCCAGCAGCCAAGGCTTAGCGGGAGGGCCGTGGATGTTGGCAGATACGCAGTATTTT
few	TRBV7-6	TRBJ2-2	-	CASSLATGNTGELFF	TGTGCCAGCAGCTTAGCGACAGGGAACACCGGGGAGCTGTTTTTT
-	TRBV2	TRBJ2-1	-	CASSPDYNEQFF	TGTGCCAGCAGTCCAGACTACAATGAGCAGTTCTTC
-	TRBV9	TRBJ2-1	-	CASSELGSSYNEQFF	TGTGCCAGCAGTGAGTTAGGTAGCTCCTACAATGAGCAGTTCTTC
many	TRBV4-3	TRBJ2-1	-	CASSPLGVSYNEQFF	TGCGCCAGCAGCCCGTTGGGGGTCTCCTACAATGAGCAGTTCTTC
few	TRBV5-1	TRBJ2-3	-	CASSLGQSTDTQYF	TGCGCCAGCAGCTTGGGGCAATCCACAGATACGCAGTATTTT
-	TRBV7-2	TRBJ2-5	TRBD2	CASSPSLAEETQYF	TGTGCCAGCAGCCCTTCACTAGCGGAAGAGACCCAGTACTTC
-	TRBV2	TRBJ2-7	-	CASSLDSYEQYF	TGTGCCAGCAGCCTGGACAGCTACGAGCAGTACTTC
few	TRBV9	TRBJ2-2	-	CASSPRTSTGELFF	TGTGCCAGCAGCCCCCGGACTTCTACCGGGGAGCTGTTTTTT
many	TRBV27	TRBJ2-6	-	CASKLSGANVLTF	TGTGCCAGCAAACTCTCTGGGGCCAACGTCCTGACTTTC
-	TRBV25-1	TRBJ2-5	TRBD1	CASSGATGFPGGTQYF	TGTGCCAGCAGTGGGGCGACAGGTTTTCCAGGGGGGACCCAGTACTTC
-	TRBV5-4	TRBJ2-3	TRBD2	CASSPRTSGTDTQYF	TGTGCCAGCAGCCCCCGGACTAGCGGCACAGATACGCAGTATTTT
many	TRBV7-2	TRBJ2-3	-	CASSPRGGDTQYF	TGTGCCAGCAGCCCGAGAGGCGGCGATACGCAGTATTTT
many	TRBV10-3	TRBJ2-3	-	CAIGPTDTQYF	TGTGCCATCGGTCCCACAGATACGCAGTATTTT
few	TRBV10-3	TRBJ2-7	TRBD2	CAISVQSGSSYEQYF	TGTGCCATCAGTGTGCAAAGCGGGAGCTCCTACGAGCAGTACTTC
few	TRBV7-6	TRBJ2-1	TRBD2	CASSLGASGIGEQFF	TGTGCCAGCAGCTTAGGGGCTAGCGGGATAGGTGAGCAGTTCTTC
-	TRBV18	TRBJ2-7	-	CASSPQRQGQGEQYF	TGTGCCAGCTCACCACAGAGGCAGGGTCAGGGCGAGCAGTACTTC
many	TRBV19	TRBJ2-1	-	CASSIGGSLVSRNEQFF	TGTGCCAGTAGTATAGGAGGGAGTCTAGTTAGCCGCAATGAGCAGTTCTTC
-	TRBV27	TRBJ2-5	TRBD2	CASSLTSGRVEETQYF	TGTGCCAGCAGTTTGACTAGCGGGAGGGTAGAAGAGACCCAGTACTTC
-	TRBV9	TRBJ2-1	TRBD2	CASSVGTSGSYNEQFF	TGTGCCAGCAGCGTAGGGACTAGCGGCTCCTACAATGAGCAGTTCTTC
few	TRBV7-2	TRBJ2-1	-	CASTFDRQNEQFF	TGTGCCAGCACCTTCGACAGGCAGAATGAGCAGTTCTTC
many	TRBV2	TRBJ2-7	-	CASAGPGTYEQYF	TGTGCCAGTGCCGGGCCAGGGACCTACGAGCAGTACTTC
few	TRBV7-2	TRBJ2-5	-	CASSLDRRRETQYF	TGTGCCAGCAGCTTAGACCGACGAAGAGAGACCCAGTACTTC
few	TRBV7-2	TRBJ2-1	TRBD1	CASSYNLPGQPYNEQFF	TGTGCCAGCAGCTATAACCTCCCGGGACAGCCCTACAATGAGCAGTTCTTC
-	TRBV5-1	TRBJ2-5	-	CASRYQETQYF	TGCGCCAGCCGTTACCAAGAGACCCAGTACTTC
-	TRBV5-4	TRBJ2-7	-	CASSLSSGGNYEQYF	TGTGCCAGCAGCTTGAGTTCCGGCGGAAACTACGAGCAGTACTTC
few	TRBV19	TRBJ1-2	-	CASNEIQGWHGYTF	TGTGCCAGTAACGAAATACAGGGATGGCATGGCTACACCTTC
few	TRBV5-1	TRBJ1-4	-	CASSLGNEKLFF	TGCGCCAGCAGCTTGGGAAATGAAAAACTGTTTTTT
many	TRBV6-1	TRBJ2-7	-	CASSDYWGYEQYF	TGTGCCAGCAGTGACTATTGGGGCTACGAGCAGTACTTC
few	TRBV29-1	TRBJ2-2	TRBD1	CSVEVGQGNTGELFF	TGCAGCGTTGAAGTGGGACAGGGGAACACCGGGGAGCTGTTTTTT
-	TRBV28	TRBJ2-5	TRBD1	CASSSWDREETQYF	TGTGCCAGCAGCTCCTGGGACAGGGAAGAGACCCAGTACTTC
-	TRBV9	TRBJ2-3	-	CASSVSGTTDTQYF	TGTGCCAGCAGCGTATCGGGAACCACAGATACGCAGTATTTT